This T cell receptor (beta chain) was identified during a study of blood T cell repertoires in COVID-19. This CDR3 has 14 amino acids. Losses at the gene ends were 9 bases for V and 4 bases for J; bases not matched to a gene: 7. Germline CDR1 and CDR2: SGHRS and YFSETQ. Original handling: By means of reference gene primer amplification, nucleated cell counts were estimated. The method was immunoSEQ multiplex PCR; TCRdb's version includes in-frame clones alone and lacks a portion of them. The V and J calls and clone size come from that table; D and trimming were worked out from the DNA. Among some 30,000 clones, 89% were seen once, and the ten largest hold about 3.2%.

This TCR was sampled from a human donor in a cohort sampled during active COVID-19. Sample: peripheral blood. V gene TRBV5-1 combines with J gene TRBJ2-2, with TRBD1 matching over 9 bases. The CDR3: CATGTGSFTGELFF. CDR3 sequence (DNA): TGCGCCACCGGGACAGGGAGCTTCACCGGGGAGCTGTTTTTT.